This T cell receptor (beta chain) was retrieved from a study of cytomegalovirus exposure and HLA in healthy donors. Overall study findings and caveats: Later, an analysis showed that TCR beta chains associated with HLA were more clonally expanded than others that were equally common.

CDR1 SEHNR and CDR2 FQNEAQ come from the germline V gene (reference sequence). CDR3 length: 16 residues. Losses at the gene ends were 5 bases for V and 2 bases for J; bases not matched to a gene: 12. A note on this clone: Its matching antigen is unknown.

Healthy donors of bone marrow made up the group. Donors were nominally healthy when sampled, though unrecorded immune exposures were likely. The PCR had 60 Vbeta and 13 Jbeta primers. Only in-frame clones appear in the TCRdb table, and some are missing; sequencing was by immunoSEQ multiplex PCR. The sample holds approximately 73,000 clones, roughly 70% seen once. The source of this sequence is a man aged 65 to 79 in good health and CMV-seronegative. The material sequenced was PBMCs. The chain joins TRBV7-9 to TRBJ2-7, with TRBD1 matching over 7 bases. CDR3 coding DNA: TGTGCCAGCAGCCCCGTCGGACAGGCGCGGGCCTACGAGCAGTACTTC. Translation gives CASSPVGQARAYEQYF.